Listed below are T cell receptor beta chains from one sample, sequenced in a study of blood T cell repertoires in COVID-19. This table comes from immunoSEQ multiplex PCR, and its TCRdb copy is limited to in-frame clones, with some not included. Of 300,000 to 500,000 clones listed, approximately 86% are singletons. Sequencing was carried out using PBMCs or T cells enriched from blood (not recorded which). These receptors were collected from a woman in her thirties or forties with acute COVID-19. CDR3s include the opening cysteine and the closing phenylalanine or tryptophan. The order of the fields is J gene, D gene, V gene, clone size, CDR3 protein, CDR3 DNA. D genes are given only for firm matches. Clone size is given for some rows only: seen once, a few or many times, or a class if the clone is expanded.

>TRBJ2-2|TRBD2|TRBV11-2|-
CASSSLAGGTGELFF
TGTGCCAGCAGCTCACTAGCGGGGGGCACCGGGGAGCTGTTTTTT
>TRBJ2-1|TRBD2|TRBV7-9|once
CASSSGGTFSYNEQFF
TGTGCCAGCAGCTCCGGGGGGACTTTCTCCTACAATGAGCAGTTCTTC
>TRBJ2-4|TRBD2|TRBV5-4|once
CASSRGLAGGLENIQYF
TGTGCCAGCAGCCGAGGACTAGCGGGGGGGCTGGAAAACATTCAGTACTTC
>TRBJ1-2|-|TRBV4-1|-
CASSPDPKPDRNYGYTF
TGCGCCAGCAGCCCTGATCCCAAGCCTGACAGAAACTATGGCTACACCTTC
>TRBJ2-2|TRBD1|TRBV9|once
CASTDRGHPSAGELFF
TGTGCCAGCACGGACAGGGGGCACCCCTCGGCCGGGGAGCTGTTTTTT
>TRBJ2-1|-|TRBV4-1|-
CASSQDGAGGGADEQFF
TGCGCCAGCAGCCAAGATGGGGCAGGAGGGGGGGCGGATGAGCAGTTCTTC
>TRBJ1-4|TRBD1|TRBV11-2|-
CASSLSGTVKEKLFF
TGTGCCAGCAGCTTAAGTGGGACAGTAAAGGAAAAACTGTTTTTT
>TRBJ1-1|-|TRBV21-1|-
CASAWDRVTFF
TGTGCCAGCGCATGGGACAGGGTAACTTTCTTT
>TRBJ1-2|-|TRBV30|-
CAWSQMTANYGYTF
TGTGCCTGGAGTCAAATGACAGCTAACTATGGCTACACCTTC
>TRBJ2-5|-|TRBV5-1|once
CASSLRTLQETQYF
TGCGCCAGCAGCTTGAGGACTCTCCAAGAGACCCAGTACTTC
>TRBJ2-5|-|TRBV19|few
CASSISGGPRETQYF
TGTGCCAGTAGTATCAGCGGTGGTCCAAGAGAGACCCAGTACTTC
>TRBJ1-2|-|TRBV5-4|-
CASSLVARVPYGYTF
TGTGCCAGCAGCTTGGTAGCCCGAGTACCCTATGGCTACACCTTC
>TRBJ1-2|-|TRBV3-1/TRBV3-2|-
CASSQGTHWCYTF
TGTGCCAGCAGCCAAGGGACACATTGGTGCTACACCTTC
>TRBJ1-1|-|TRBV30|-
CAWSPRSPEEAFF
TGTGCCTGGAGTCCCAGATCGCCCGAGGAGGCTTTCTTT
>TRBJ1-1|-|TRBV2|-
CASSTDILNTEAFF
TGTGCCAGCAGCACGGACATCCTGAACACTGAAGCTTTCTTT
>TRBJ1-2|-|TRBV15|-
CASGVGGYGYTF
TGTGCCTCAGGGGTCGGTGGGTATGGCTACACCTTC
>TRBJ2-1|TRBD2|TRBV9|-
CASSHRTSGRNEQFF
TGTGCCAGCAGCCACCGGACTAGCGGGCGAAATGAGCAGTTCTTC
>TRBJ2-7|TRBD1|TRBV2|-
CAAGTGFDEQYF
TGTGCCGCAGGGACAGGTTTCGACGAGCAGTACTTC
>TRBJ1-2|TRBD1|TRBV2|-
CASGGTDLGNYGYTF
TGTGCCAGCGGGGGGACAGACTTAGGGAACTATGGCTACACCTTC
>TRBJ1-1|-|TRBV6-5|-
CASRAAGRNTEAFF
TGTGCCAGCAGGGCCGCAGGGCGGAACACTGAAGCTTTCTTT
>TRBJ1-3|-|TRBV27|-
CAREDFRGPGNTIYF
TGTGCCAGGGAAGATTTCAGGGGTCCCGGAAACACCATATATTTT
>TRBJ1-6|-|TRBV7-8|-
CASSLRGQPNSPLHF
TGTGCCAGCAGCTTGAGAGGACAGCCAAATTCACCCCTCCACTTT
>TRBJ2-7|-|TRBV19|-
CASSGSGNEQYF
TGTGCCAGTAGTGGCTCAGGGAACGAGCAGTACTTC
>TRBJ1-1|TRBD1|TRBV10-3|-
CAISDGLQGGTEAFF
TGTGCCATCAGTGATGGTCTTCAGGGGGGCACTGAAGCTTTCTTT